This is a list of T cell receptor beta chains from one sample in a study of cytomegalovirus exposure and HLA in healthy donors. Data came from immunoSEQ multiplex PCR; TCRdb stores just in-frame clones and leaves some out. This sample yields some 150,000 clones, of which 65% to 85% are seen a single time; around 7.1% belongs to the top ten. Input material: PBMCs. These receptors were collected from a middle-aged woman in good health and CMV-seropositive. Each CDR3 is given with its conserved first and last residue. The order of the fields is V gene, D gene, clone size, J gene, CDR3 DNA, CDR3 protein. D genes are given only for firm matches. Only part of the rows carry a size: once, few, many, or a class if the clone is expanded.

TRBV27	TRBD1	NA	TRBJ1-5	TGTGCCAGCAGTTTCGGGACAGGGGGTAATCAGCCCCAGCATTTT	CASSFGTGGNQPQHF
TRBV7-6	NA	NA	TRBJ1-5	TGTGCCAGCAGCTTAGGCCAGGGGCCACTTCAGCCCCAGCATTTT	CASSLGQGPLQPQHF
TRBV4-1	TRBD2	NA	TRBJ2-1	TGCGCCAGCAGCCAGGGGCGGGGGGCCTCTCGAGGTGAGCAGTTCTTC	CASSQGRGASRGEQFF
TRBV2	NA	once	TRBJ2-5	TGTGCCAGCAGTGGCCTCGGCGGCCCCCAAGAGACCCAGTACTTC	CASSGLGGPQETQYF
TRBV30	TRBD2	NA	TRBJ2-2	TGTGCCTGGAGTGGGCTAGCGGGCATAAACACCGGGGAGCTGTTTTTT	CAWSGLAGINTGELFF
TRBV6-1	TRBD1	NA	TRBJ2-7	TGTGCCAGCAGAAGGACAGGGTCCTACGAGCAGTACTTC	CASRRTGSYEQYF
TRBV30	TRBD1	NA	TRBJ1-6	TGTGCCTGGAGTACCGGACAGGCAAATTCACCCCTCCACTTT	CAWSTGQANSPLHF
TRBV19	NA	NA	TRBJ1-3	TGTGCCAGTTCATCACAGGGTTCCTCTGGAAACACCATATATTTT	CASSSQGSSGNTIYF
TRBV10-3	TRBD1	few	TRBJ2-7	TGTGCCATCAGTTTTACAACAGGGGGCAACTACGAGCAGTACTTC	CAISFTTGGNYEQYF
TRBV7-9	NA	NA	TRBJ2-7	TGTGCCAGCTCCGGCTCGGGGTCCGGCGGGCAGTACTTC	CASSGSGSGGQYF